The T cell receptor (beta chain) under discussion was sequenced for a study of identical twins. Germline loops: CDR1 LGHDT, CDR2 YNNKEL (reference sequence). The V end was cut by 1 base, the J end by 6 bases, with 12 bases between. The CDR3 contains 15 residues. This clonotype was counted only a few times. TCRdb called the 5' RACE reads again in MiXCR, with one record for every CDR3 protein. The repertoire holds more than 600,000 distinct CDR3 sequences, with roughly 20% as singletons. These same records also appear under a second study, on T cells expressing NK-cell markers. Per that paper: One of the eight sequenced donors was seronegative, whereas the other seven were HCMV-seropositive. Among the experiments, several used an anti-gamma-delta TCR antibody to restrict sorting to alpha-beta TCR T cells.

The sample comprised PBMCs. The chain carries TRBV3-1 and TRBJ2-2; weak D call: TRBD1 (5 bases). The clonotype comes from a woman between 18 and 30 years old in good health. As DNA, the CDR3 is TGTGCCAGCAGCCAAGGGCAGGGTCGGTCCGGGGAGCTGTTTTTT. The encoded protein is CASSQGQGRSGELFF.